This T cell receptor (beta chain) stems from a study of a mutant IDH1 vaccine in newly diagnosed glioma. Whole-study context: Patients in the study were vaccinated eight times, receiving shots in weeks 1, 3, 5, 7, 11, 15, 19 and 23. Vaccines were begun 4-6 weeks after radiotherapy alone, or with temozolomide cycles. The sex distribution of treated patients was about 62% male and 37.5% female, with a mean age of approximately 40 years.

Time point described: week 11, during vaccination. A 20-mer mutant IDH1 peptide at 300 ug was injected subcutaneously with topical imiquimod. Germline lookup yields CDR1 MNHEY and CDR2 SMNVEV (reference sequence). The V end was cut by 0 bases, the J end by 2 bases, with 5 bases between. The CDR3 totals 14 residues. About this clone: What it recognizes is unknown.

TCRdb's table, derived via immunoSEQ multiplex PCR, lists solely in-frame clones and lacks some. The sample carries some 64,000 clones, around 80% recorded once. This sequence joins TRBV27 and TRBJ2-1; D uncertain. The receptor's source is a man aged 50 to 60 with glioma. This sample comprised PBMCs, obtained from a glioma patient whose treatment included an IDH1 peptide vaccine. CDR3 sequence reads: CASSLSRAYNEQFF. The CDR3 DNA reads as TGTGCCAGCAGTTTATCTCGGGCCTACAATGAGCAGTTCTTC.